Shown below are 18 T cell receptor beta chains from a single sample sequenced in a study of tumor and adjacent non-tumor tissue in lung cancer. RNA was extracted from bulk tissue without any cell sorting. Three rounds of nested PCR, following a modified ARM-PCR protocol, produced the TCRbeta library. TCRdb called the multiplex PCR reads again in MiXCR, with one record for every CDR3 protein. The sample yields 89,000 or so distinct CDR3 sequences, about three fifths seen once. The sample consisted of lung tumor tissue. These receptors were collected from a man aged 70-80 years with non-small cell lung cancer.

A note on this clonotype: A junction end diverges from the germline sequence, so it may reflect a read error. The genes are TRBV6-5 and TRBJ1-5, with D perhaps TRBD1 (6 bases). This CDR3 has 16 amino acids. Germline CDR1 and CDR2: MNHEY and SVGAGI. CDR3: CGSRPRDKGKNQPQHF. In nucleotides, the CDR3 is TGTGGCAGCAGACCCCGGGACAAAGGAAAAAATCAGCCCCAGCATTTT.

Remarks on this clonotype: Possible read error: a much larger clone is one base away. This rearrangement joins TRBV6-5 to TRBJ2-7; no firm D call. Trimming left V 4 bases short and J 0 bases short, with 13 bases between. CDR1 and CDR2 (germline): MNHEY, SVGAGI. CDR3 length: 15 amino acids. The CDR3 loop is CASSWARRSSYEQYF. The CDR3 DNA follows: TGTGCCAGCAGTTGGGCGAGACGGAGCTCCTACGAGCAGTACTTC.

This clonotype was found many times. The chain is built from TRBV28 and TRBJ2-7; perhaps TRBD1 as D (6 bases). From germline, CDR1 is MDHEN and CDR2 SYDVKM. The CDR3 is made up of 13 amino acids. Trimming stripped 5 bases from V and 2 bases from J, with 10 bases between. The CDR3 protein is CASSTGQTYEQYF. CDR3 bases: TGTGCCAGCAGTACAGGACAGACCTACGAGCAGTACTTC. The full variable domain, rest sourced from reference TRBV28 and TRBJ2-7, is DVKVTQSSRYLVKRTGEKVFLECVQDMDHENMFWYRQDPGLGLRLIYFSYDVKMKEKGDIPEGYSVSREKKERFSLILESASTNQTSMYLCASSTGQTYEQYFGPGTRLTVT.

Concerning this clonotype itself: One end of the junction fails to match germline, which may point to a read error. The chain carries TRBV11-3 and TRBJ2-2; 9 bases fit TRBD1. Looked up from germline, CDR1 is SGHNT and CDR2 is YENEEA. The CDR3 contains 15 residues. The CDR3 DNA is TGTGCCAGTAGCCAACAGGGGGCGGACACCAGGGAGCTGTTTTTT. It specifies CASSQQGADTRELFF.

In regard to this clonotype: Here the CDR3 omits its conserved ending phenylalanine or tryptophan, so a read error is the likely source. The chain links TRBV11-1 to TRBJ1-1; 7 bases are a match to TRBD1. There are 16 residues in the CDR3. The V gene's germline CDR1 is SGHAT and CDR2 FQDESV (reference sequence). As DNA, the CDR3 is TGTGCCAGTAGCTTAGGGGACAGCCCACGTGGGACAGCAGCTTTCATT. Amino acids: CASSLGDSPRGTAAFI.

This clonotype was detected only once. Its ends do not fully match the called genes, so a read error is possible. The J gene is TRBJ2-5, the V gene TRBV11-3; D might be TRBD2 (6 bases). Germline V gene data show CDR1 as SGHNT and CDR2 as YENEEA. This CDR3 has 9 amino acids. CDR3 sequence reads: CANRETQCF. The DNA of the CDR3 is TGTGCCAACCGGGAGACCCAGTGCTTC.

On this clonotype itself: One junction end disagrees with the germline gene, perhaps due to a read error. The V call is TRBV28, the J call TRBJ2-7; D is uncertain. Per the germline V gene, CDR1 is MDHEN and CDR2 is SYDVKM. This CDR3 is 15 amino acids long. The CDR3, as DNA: TGTGCCAACAGTTCCCCTTGGATAGGCTCCTACGAGCAGTACTTC. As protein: CANSSPWIGSYEQYF.

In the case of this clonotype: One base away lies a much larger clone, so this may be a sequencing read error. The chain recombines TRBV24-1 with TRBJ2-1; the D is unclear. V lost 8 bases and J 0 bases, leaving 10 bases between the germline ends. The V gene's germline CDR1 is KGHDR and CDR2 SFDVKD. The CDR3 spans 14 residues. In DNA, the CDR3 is TGTGCCACCAACATGGGCGGCTCCTACAATGAGCAGTTCTTC. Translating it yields CATNMGGSYNEQFF.

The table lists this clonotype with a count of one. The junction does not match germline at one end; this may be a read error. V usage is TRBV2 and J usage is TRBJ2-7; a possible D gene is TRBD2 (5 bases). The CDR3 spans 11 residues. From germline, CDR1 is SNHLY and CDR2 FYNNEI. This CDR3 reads CTSNLAYEQYF. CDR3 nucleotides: TGTACCAGCAATTTAGCGTACGAGCAGTACTTC.

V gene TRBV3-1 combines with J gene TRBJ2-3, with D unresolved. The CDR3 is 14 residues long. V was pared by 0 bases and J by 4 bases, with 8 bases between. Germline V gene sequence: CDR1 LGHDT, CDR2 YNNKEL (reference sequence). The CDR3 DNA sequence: TGTGCCAGCAGCCAAGATTATCGGGCAGATACGCAGTATTTT. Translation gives CASSQDYRADTQYF.

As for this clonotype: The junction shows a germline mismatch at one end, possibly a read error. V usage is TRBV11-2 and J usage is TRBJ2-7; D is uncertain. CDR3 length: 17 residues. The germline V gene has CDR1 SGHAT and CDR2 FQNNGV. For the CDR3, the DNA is TGTGGCAGCAGCTTAGATTTGGCTCGTCGAGGCTCCTACGAGCAGTACTTC. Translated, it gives CGSSLDLARRGSYEQYF. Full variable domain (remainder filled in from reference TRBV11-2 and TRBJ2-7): EAGVAQSPRYKIIEKRQSVAFWCNPISGHATLYWYQQILGQGPKLLIQFQNNGVVDDSQLPKDRFSAERLKGVDSTLKIQPAKLEDSAVYLCGSSLDLARRGSYEQYFGPGTRLTVT.

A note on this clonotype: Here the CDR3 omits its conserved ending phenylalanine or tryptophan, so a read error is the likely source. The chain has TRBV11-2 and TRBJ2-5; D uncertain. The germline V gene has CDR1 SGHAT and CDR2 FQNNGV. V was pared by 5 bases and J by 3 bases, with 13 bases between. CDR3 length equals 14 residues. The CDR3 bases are TGTGCCAGCAGCCATAGGCAGGCGAAAGAGACCCAGTACCTC. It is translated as CASSHRQAKETQYL.

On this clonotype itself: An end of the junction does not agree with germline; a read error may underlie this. The CDR3: CASSTEDSSGAKVPTF. The CDR3 DNA is TGTGCCAGCAGTACCGAGGACAGCTCTGGGGCCAAGGTCCCGACTTTC. The chain combines TRBV6-1 with TRBJ2-6; perhaps TRBD1 as D (6 bases). The CDR3 spans 16 residues. From germline, CDR1 is MNHNS and CDR2 SASEGT.

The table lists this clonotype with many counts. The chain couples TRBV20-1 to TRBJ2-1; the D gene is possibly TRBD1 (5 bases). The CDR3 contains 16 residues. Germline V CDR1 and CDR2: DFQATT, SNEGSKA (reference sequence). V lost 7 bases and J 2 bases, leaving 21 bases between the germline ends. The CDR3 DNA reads TGCAGTGGGAGAACAGTAACAGGTCGTACCTACAATGAGCAGTTCTTC. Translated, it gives CSGRTVTGRTYNEQFF.

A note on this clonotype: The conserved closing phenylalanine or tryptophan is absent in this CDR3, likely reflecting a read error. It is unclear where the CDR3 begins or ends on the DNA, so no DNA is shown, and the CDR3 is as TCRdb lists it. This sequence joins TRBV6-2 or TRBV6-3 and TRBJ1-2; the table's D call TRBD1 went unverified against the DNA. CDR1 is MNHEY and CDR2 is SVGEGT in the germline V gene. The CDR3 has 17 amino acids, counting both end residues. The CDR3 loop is CASRGPDGRLANYGYTS.

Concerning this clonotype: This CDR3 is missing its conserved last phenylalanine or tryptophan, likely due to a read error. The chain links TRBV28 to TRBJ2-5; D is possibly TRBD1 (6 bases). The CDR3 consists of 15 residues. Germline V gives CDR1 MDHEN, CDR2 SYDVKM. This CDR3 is CTSSLYRESRETQYL. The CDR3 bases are TGTACCAGCAGTTTATACAGGGAGAGTCGGGAGACCCAGTACTTA.

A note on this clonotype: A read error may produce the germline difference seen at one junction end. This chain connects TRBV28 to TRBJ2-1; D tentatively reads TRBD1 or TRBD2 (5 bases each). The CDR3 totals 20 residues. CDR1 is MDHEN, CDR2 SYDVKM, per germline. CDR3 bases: TGTGCCAGCAGCTCCCCCCCATTCTCGGACGGGACCTTCGCCTGCAATGAGCAGTTTTTC. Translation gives CASSSPPFSDGTFACNEQFF. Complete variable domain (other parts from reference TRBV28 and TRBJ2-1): DVKVTQSSRYLVKRTGEKVFLECVQDMDHENMFWYRQDPGLGLRLIYFSYDVKMKEKGDIPEGYSVSREKKERFSLILESASTNQTSMYLCASSSPPFSDGTFACNEQFFGPGTRLTVL.

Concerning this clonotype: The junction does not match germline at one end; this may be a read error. In DNA form, the CDR3 reads TGTGCCATCAGCTTGCAGGGAAAATTAACTCAAGAGACCCATTACTTC. It translates to CAISLQGKLTQETHYF. This rearrangement joins TRBV7-9 to TRBJ2-5, with D possibly being TRBD1 (5 bases). The V gene's germline CDR1 is SEHNR and CDR2 FQNEAQ (reference sequence). The CDR3 is made up of 16 amino acids. The full variable domain, completed using reference TRBV7-9 and TRBJ2-5, is DTGVSQNPRHKITKRGQNVTFRCDPISEHNRLYWYRQTLGQGPEFLTYFQNEAQLEKSRLLSDRFSAERPKGSFSTLEIQRTEQGDSAMYLCAISLQGKLTQETHYFGPGTRLLVL.